The sequence of this T cell receptor beta chain was determined in a study of T cells after yellow fever vaccination. On the study more broadly: Fractions low in cell number were prepared with SMART-Seq v4 Ultra Low Input.

By 5'RACE template switching, TCR cDNA was produced, with a universal primer site and UMIs added in the process. TCRdb independently ran MiXCR on the 5' RACE reads; one entry per CDR3 protein. The sample consists of 300,000 to 450,000 distinct CDR3 sequences, 6.2% of them appearing once. Study-level results: In post-booster samples, most primary-vaccination clones reappeared (approximately 97% CD4, 70% to 90% CD8). Of the clonotypes, a small share occurred in both CD4 and CD8 compartments.

Worth noting for this clonotype: What it binds is not known.

This sample comprised PBMCs, obtained 5 days after the yellow fever booster vaccination. This TCR was sampled from a man in his thirties or forties who received the YFV17D yellow fever vaccine.

CDR3 in amino acids: CASSGPVNSGANVLTF. In nucleotides, the CDR3 is TGTGCCAGCAGCGGGCCAGTGAACTCTGGGGCCAACGTCCTGACTTTC. J is TRBJ2-6 and V is TRBV7-6; D is undetermined. The CDR3 spans 16 residues. Germline V gene lookup returns CDR1 SGHVS and CDR2 FNYEAQ. Trimming took 5 bases from V and 0 from J, leaving 11 bases between them.